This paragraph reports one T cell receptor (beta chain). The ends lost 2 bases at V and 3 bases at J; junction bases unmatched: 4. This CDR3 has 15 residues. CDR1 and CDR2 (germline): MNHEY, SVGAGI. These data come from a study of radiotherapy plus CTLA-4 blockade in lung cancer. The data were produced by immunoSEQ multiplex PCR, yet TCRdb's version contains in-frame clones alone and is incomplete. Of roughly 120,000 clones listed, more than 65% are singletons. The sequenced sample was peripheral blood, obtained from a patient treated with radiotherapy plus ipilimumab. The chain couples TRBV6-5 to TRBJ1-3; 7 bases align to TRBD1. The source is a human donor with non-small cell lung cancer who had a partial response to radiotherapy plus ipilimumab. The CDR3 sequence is CASSYEGAHGNTIYF. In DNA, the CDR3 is TGTGCCAGCAGTTACGAGGGGGCGCATGGAAACACCATATATTTT.